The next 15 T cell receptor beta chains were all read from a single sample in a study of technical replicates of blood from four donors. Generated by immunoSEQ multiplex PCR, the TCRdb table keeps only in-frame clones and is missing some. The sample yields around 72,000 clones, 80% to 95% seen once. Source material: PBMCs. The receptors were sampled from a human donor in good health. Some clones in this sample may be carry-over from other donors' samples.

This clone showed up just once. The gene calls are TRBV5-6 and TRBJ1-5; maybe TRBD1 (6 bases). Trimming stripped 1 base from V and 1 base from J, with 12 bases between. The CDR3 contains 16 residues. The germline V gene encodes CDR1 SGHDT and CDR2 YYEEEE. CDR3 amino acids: CASSLRFTGSNQPQHF. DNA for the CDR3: TGTGCCAGCAGCTTGAGGTTTACAGGGAGCAATCAGCCCCAGCATTTT.

The CDR3 nucleotides read TGTGCCAGCAGTCAGGGGACAACTAATGAAAAACTGTTTTTT. This sequence encodes CASSQGTTNEKLFF. The genes are TRBV7-9 and TRBJ1-4; perhaps TRBD1 as D (6 bases). The V gene lost 6 bases and the J gene lost 0 bases, with 8 bases spanning the gap. Germline CDR1 reads SEHNR; CDR2 reads FQNEAQ (reference sequence). The CDR3 runs 14 residues.

The CDR3 here is CASSELAGGHTGELFF. The CDR3 DNA follows: TGTGCCAGCTCTGAACTAGCGGGAGGCCACACCGGGGAGCTGTTTTTT. J is TRBJ2-2 and V is TRBV18, with 12 bases aligning to TRBD2. CDR3 length: 16 residues. Germline trimming cut 6 bases from V and 3 bases from J; bases unmatched to any gene: 5. From germline, CDR1 is KGHSH and CDR2 LQKENI.

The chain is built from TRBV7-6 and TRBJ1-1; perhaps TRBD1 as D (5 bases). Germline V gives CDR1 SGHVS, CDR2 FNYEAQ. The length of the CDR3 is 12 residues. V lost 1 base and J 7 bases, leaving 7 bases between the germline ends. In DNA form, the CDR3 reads TGTGCCAGCAGCTTAGAGGGGTATGAAGCTTTCTTT. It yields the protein CASSLEGYEAFF.

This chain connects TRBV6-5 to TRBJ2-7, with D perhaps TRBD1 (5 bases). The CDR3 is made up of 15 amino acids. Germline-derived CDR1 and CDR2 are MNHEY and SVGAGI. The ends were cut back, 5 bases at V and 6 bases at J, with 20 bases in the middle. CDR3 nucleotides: TGTGCCAGCAGTCCCATGCGACGTGACAGAACCGAGCAGTACTTC. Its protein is CASSPMRRDRTEQYF.

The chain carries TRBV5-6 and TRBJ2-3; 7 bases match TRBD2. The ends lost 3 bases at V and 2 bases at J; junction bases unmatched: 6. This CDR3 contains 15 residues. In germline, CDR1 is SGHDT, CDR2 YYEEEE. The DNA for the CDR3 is TGTGCCAGCAGCTCTAGAAGACTAGCCACAGATACGCAGTATTTT. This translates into CASSSRRLATDTQYF.

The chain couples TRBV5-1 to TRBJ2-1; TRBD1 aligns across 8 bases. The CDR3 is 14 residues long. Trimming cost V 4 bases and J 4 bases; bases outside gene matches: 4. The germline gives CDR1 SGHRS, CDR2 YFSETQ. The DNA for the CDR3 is TGCGCCAGCAGCGCCGGACAGGGATACAATGAGCAGTTCTTC. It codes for CASSAGQGYNEQFF.

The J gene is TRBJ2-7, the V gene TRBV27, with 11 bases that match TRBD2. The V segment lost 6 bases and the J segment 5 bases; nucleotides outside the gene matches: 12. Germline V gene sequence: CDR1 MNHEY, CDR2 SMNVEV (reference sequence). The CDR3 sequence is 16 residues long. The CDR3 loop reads CASRAFRLAGSHEQYF. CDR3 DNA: TGTGCCAGCAGGGCCTTCCGACTAGCGGGGTCCCACGAGCAGTACTTC.

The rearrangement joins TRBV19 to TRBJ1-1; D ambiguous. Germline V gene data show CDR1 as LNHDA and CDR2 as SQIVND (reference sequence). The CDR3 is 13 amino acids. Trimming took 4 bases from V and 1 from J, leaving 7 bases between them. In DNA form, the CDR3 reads TGTGCCAGTAGTAGGGGAGGGAACACTGAAGCTTTCTTT. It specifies CASSRGGNTEAFF.

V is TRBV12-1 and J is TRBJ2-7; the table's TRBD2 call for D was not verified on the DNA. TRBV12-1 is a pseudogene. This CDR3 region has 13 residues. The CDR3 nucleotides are TGTGCCAGCAGCCCCTGCCCCCCGGGGGAGCAGTACTTC. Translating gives CASSPCPPGEQYF.

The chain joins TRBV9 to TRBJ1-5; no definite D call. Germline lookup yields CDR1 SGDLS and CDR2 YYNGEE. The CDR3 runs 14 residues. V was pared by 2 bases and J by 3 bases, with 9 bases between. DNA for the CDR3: TGTGCCAGCAGCGTGACTGCGGCCAATCAGCCCCAGCATTTT. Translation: CASSVTAANQPQHF.

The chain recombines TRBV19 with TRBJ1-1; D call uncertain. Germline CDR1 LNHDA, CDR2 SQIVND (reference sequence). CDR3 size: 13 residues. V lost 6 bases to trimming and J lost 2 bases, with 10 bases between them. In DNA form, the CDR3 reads TGTGCCAGTAGGGTGACTGATAACACTGAAGCTTTCTTT. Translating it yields CASRVTDNTEAFF.

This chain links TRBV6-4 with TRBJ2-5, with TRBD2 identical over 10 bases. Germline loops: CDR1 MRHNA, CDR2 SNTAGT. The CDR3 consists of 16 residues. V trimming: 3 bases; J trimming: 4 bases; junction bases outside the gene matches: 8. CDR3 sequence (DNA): TGTGCCAGCAGTGAAGGAGCCAGCGGGGGGGCAGAGACCCAGTACTTC. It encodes CASSEGASGGAETQYF.

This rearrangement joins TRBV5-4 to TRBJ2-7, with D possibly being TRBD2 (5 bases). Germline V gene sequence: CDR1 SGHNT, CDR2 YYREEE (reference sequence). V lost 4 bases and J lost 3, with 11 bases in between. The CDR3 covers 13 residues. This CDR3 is CASSLSAGYEQYF. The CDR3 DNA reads TGTGCCAGCAGCCTCTCGGCGGGCTACGAGCAGTACTTC.

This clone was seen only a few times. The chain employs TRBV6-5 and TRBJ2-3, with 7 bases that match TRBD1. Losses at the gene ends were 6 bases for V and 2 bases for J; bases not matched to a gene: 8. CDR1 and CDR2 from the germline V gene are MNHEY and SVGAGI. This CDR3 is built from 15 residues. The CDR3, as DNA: TGTGCCAGCAGAAACCGGGACAGTTACACAGATACGCAGTATTTT. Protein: CASRNRDSYTDTQYF.